The 9 T cell receptor beta chains below all came from one sample that was sequenced in a study of blood T cell repertoires in COVID-19. This table comes from immunoSEQ multiplex PCR, and its TCRdb copy is limited to in-frame clones, with some not included. The sample contains approximately 76,000 clones, 88% of which appear only once. Sequencing was carried out using peripheral blood. These receptors all come from a human donor in a cohort sampled during active COVID-19.

The chain employs TRBV10-3 and TRBJ2-3; D is possibly TRBD1 (6 bases). The germline CDR1 and CDR2 sequences are ENHRY and SYGVKD. This CDR3 has 17 residues. V lost 2 bases to trimming and J lost 1 base, with 16 bases between them. CDR3 protein: CAISETQGIPGTDTQYF. The CDR3 DNA sequence: TGTGCCATCAGTGAGACCCAGGGGATCCCGGGCACAGATACGCAGTATTTT.

The V and J genes are TRBV27 and TRBJ2-5, with a possible D match to TRBD2 (5 bases). This CDR3 contains 12 residues. V dropped 8 bases and J dropped 2 bases, with 9 bases sitting between them. The germline V gene has CDR1 MNHEY and CDR2 SMNVEV (reference sequence). The CDR3: CASGRTQETQYF. Here the CDR3 DNA reads TGTGCCAGCGGGCGGACTCAAGAGACCCAGTACTTC.

The chain recombines TRBV18 with TRBJ2-3; 7 positions agree with TRBD2. Per the germline V gene, CDR1 is KGHSH and CDR2 is LQKENI. CDR3 length: 15 residues. Trimming cost V 3 bases and J 6 bases; bases outside gene matches: 9. CDR3 loop: CASSPGAGPQDTQYF. For the CDR3, the DNA is TGTGCCAGCTCACCCGGAGCGGGGCCCCAGGATACGCAGTATTTT.

This clone was observed at least ten times. This sequence joins TRBV5-1 and TRBJ1-6, with 9 nucleotides matching TRBD1. After removal of 2 bases from V and 0 bases from J, the junction contained 6 bases not matched to a gene. The CDR3 contains 18 residues. Per germline, CDR1 SGHRS and CDR2 YFSETQ. This CDR3 is CASSLTGGLSSYNSPLHF. The CDR3 DNA reads as TGCGCCAGCAGCTTAACAGGGGGCTTGAGCTCCTATAATTCACCCCTCCACTTT. The full variable domain, completed using reference TRBV5-1 and TRBJ1-6, is KAGVTQTPRYLIKTRGQQVTLSCSPISGHRSVSWYQQTPGQGLQFLFEYFSETQRNKGNFPGRFSGRQFSNSRSEMNVSTLELGDSALYLCASSLTGGLSSYNSPLHFGNGTRLTVT.

J is TRBJ2-3 and V is TRBV10-3; TRBD2 matches at 12 bases. Germline CDR1 reads ENHRY; CDR2 reads SYGVKD. The CDR3 is 18 residues long. V shed 6 bases, J shed 3 bases, and the junction held 13 bases outside the gene matches. CDR3 loop: CAIRTSGSSMGVTDTQYF. CDR3 DNA: TGTGCCATCAGGACTAGCGGGAGCTCAATGGGAGTAACAGATACGCAGTATTTT.

This chain uses TRBV2 with TRBJ2-7; TRBD1 agrees at 9 bases. Looked up from germline, CDR1 is SNHLY and CDR2 is FYNNEI. The CDR3 runs to 14 residues. Trimming removed 4 bases from V and 2 bases from J; junction bases left unmatched: 3. The CDR3 nucleotides are TGTGCCAGCAGTGTAGGGACAGGGACCTACGAGCAGTACTTC. Its translation: CASSVGTGTYEQYF.

This clone was detected a few times. The chain's CDR3 is CASSQVPGELFF. The CDR3 DNA sequence: TGTGCCAGCAGTCAGGTCCCCGGGGAGCTGTTTTTT. This rearrangement joins TRBV6-5 to TRBJ2-2; D remains ambiguous. Trimming removed 5 bases from V and 6 bases from J, with 7 bases in between. CDR3 length equals 12 residues. Germline assignment: CDR1 MNHEY and CDR2 SVGAGI.

The rearrangement links TRBV18 to TRBJ2-4, with 8 nucleotides matching TRBD1. CDR1 is KGHSH, CDR2 LQKENI, per germline. Trimming cost V 1 base and J 1 base; bases outside gene matches: 9. This CDR3 comprises 18 residues. In nucleotides, the CDR3 is TGTGCCAGCTCACCACTGATGGCAACAGGGGGTGCCAAAAACATTCAGTACTTC. Protein: CASSPLMATGGAKNIQYF.

This clone has only one observation. The genes are TRBV6-2 or TRBV6-3 and TRBJ2-3; TRBD2 matches at 10 bases. The CDR3 is 16 residues long. J gave up 1 base and V 4 bases, and 5 bases lay outside the gene matches. Germline V lookup: CDR1 MNHEY, CDR2 SVGEGT. The CDR3 region has the DNA TGTGCCAGCAGTTGGCGGACTAGCGGCCGCACAGATACGCAGTATTTT. Translating it yields CASSWRTSGRTDTQYF.